This TCR beta chain came from a study of blood T cell repertoires in COVID-19. Study-wide background: PBMCs, B-cell-depleted T cells, or T cells were the source of the cDNA or gDNA that made up the material.

Recruits, aged roughly 18 to 89 years, lived in some 25 US areas. Participants' own reports of clinical history determined their cohort assignment. Each recovered donor of Cohort 3 presented with two negative PCRs, clearance, or symptom resolution. The data were produced by immunoSEQ multiplex PCR, yet TCRdb's version contains in-frame clones alone and is incomplete. The table includes some 270,000 clones, 80% to 90% detected once. The germline gives CDR1 MNHEY, CDR2 SVGAGI. Losses at the gene ends were 8 bases for V and 2 bases for J; bases not matched to a gene: 5. CDR3 size: 14 residues. The receptor was derived from a young woman who had recovered from COVID-19. Sequencing used PBMCs or T cells enriched from blood (not recorded which). V usage is TRBV6-5 and J usage is TRBJ2-3, with 9 bases matching TRBD2. The CDR3 DNA is TGTGCCAGCGAGGTAGCGGGAGACACAGATACGCAGTATTTT. Amino acid sequence: CASEVAGDTDTQYF.